The source of this T cell receptor beta chain is a study of cytomegalovirus exposure and HLA in healthy donors. Amplification used 60 Vbeta primers and 13 Jbeta primers. Measured with immunoSEQ multiplex PCR; TCRdb has only the in-frame clones, and not every one. The sample contains some 65,000 clones, less than 65% of which appear only once. The specimen was PBMCs. The source of this sequence is a man aged 25-45 years in good health and CMV-seronegative.

This CDR3 is CASFIPEGDSNEKLFF. CDR3 bases: TGTGCCAGCTTCATCCCTGAGGGGGACAGTAATGAAAAACTGTTTTTT. The rearrangement links TRBV2 to TRBJ1-4; 7 nucleotides match TRBD1. The CDR3 contains 16 residues. Looked up from germline, CDR1 is SNHLY and CDR2 is FYNNEI. The V segment lost 8 bases and the J segment 4 bases; nucleotides outside the gene matches: 13.